A single sample is the source of the 32 T cell receptor beta chains below, sequenced in a study of metastatic and nonmetastatic thyroid tumors. Thyroid surgery was performed in patients who had received no treatment beforehand. TCRdb ran MiXCR on the PCR reads. This table holds about 40,000 clones, 16% found once. Sequenced input: blood. The receptors stem from a female donor with papillary thyroid cancer or a benign thyroid nodule (not recorded which). Some clones in this sample may be carry-over from other donors' samples.

This chain connects TRBV7-3 to TRBJ2-7; no firm D call. Germline V gives CDR1 SGHTA, CDR2 FQGTGA. Trimming took off 2 bases at V and 2 bases at J, with 10 bases between the two ends. CDR3 length equals 14 residues. CDR3 in amino acids: CASSLVVPAYEQYF. Here the CDR3 DNA reads TGTGCCAGCAGCTTAGTGGTACCAGCCTACGAGCAGTACTTC.

This clone was found many times. The chain employs TRBV7-3 and TRBJ2-3; 13 bases fit TRBD2. The CDR3 spans 18 residues. Trimming removed 3 bases from V and 2 bases from J; junction bases left unmatched: 8. CDR1 and CDR2 (germline): SGHTA, FQGTGA. Here the CDR3 reads CASSFPLLAGGATDTQYF. For the CDR3, the DNA is TGTGCCAGCAGCTTTCCCCTACTAGCGGGGGGGGCCACAGATACGCAGTATTTT.

This clone was seen at least ten times. The gene calls are TRBV12-3 or TRBV12-4 and TRBJ2-1; the D is unclear. V was clipped by 6 bases and J by 8 bases, with 11 bases between them. The CDR3 totals 12 residues. The CDR3 spells CASSTSTDEQFF. In DNA form, the CDR3 reads TGTGCCAGCAGCACCAGTACAGATGAGCAGTTCTTC.

This clone was picked up many times. This chain links TRBV6-1 with TRBJ2-7; maybe TRBD1 (5 bases). Germline lookup yields CDR1 MNHNS and CDR2 SASEGT. CDR3 length equals 15 residues. The germline V and J ends were trimmed by 6 bases and 0 bases, with 15 bases remaining between them. This CDR3 reads CASSFRTPVSYEQYF. In DNA, the CDR3 is TGTGCCAGCAGCTTCAGGACACCCGTCTCCTACGAGCAGTACTTC.

This clone was observed many times. The chain carries TRBV20-1 and TRBJ2-3; tentatively, D is TRBD2 (7 bases). Germline loops: CDR1 DFQATT, CDR2 SNEGSKA (reference sequence). This CDR3 contains 15 residues. V was clipped by 5 bases and J by 4 bases, with 19 bases between them. The CDR3 loop reads CSAPPGRGDPDTQYF. The CDR3 DNA reads TGCAGTGCTCCTCCGGGGAGGGGGGATCCAGATACGCAGTATTTT.

In its sample, this clone was seen a few times. Germline and junction disagree at one end, which may indicate a read error. J is TRBJ1-2 and V is TRBV6-1; D not resolved. The CDR3 runs 14 residues. Germline loops: CDR1 MNHNS, CDR2 SASEGT. The CDR3 region is CATLSMQWNYVYTF. CDR3 coding DNA: TGTGCCACCTTATCCATGCAATGGAACTATGTCTACACCTTC.

This clone was observed at least ten times. V gene TRBV11-1 combines with J gene TRBJ2-7; 12 bases align to TRBD1. Trimming cost V 1 base and J 5 bases; bases outside gene matches: 3. The CDR3 length is 15 residues. Germline V CDR1 and CDR2: SGHAT, FQDESV (reference sequence). The CDR3 bases are TGTGCCAGCAGCTTAGAAGGGACAGGGGGCGACGAGCAGTACTTC. This sequence encodes CASSLEGTGGDEQYF.

This clone was counted many times. V and J are TRBV9 and TRBJ1-4; D perhaps matches TRBD1 (5 bases). This CDR3 is 14 amino acids long. V was clipped by 5 bases and J by 1 base, with 9 bases between them. The V gene's germline CDR1 is SGDLS and CDR2 YYNGEE. The CDR3 DNA reads TGTGCCAGCAGTCAGGGAGGAACTAATGAAAAACTGTTTTTT. It codes for CASSQGGTNEKLFF. Based on the CDR3 plus reference TRBV9 and TRBJ1-4, the full variable domain is DSGVTQTPKHLITATGQRVTLRCSPRSGDLSVYWYQQSLDQGLQFLIQYYNGEERAKGNILERFSAQQFPDLHSELNLSSLELGDSALYFCASSQGGTNEKLFFGSGTQLSVL.

This clone was seen ten or more times. The sample has other DNA sequences that encode this CDR3 too. J is TRBJ1-1 and V is TRBV11-2, with D maybe TRBD1 (5 bases). The CDR3 sequence is 15 residues long. Germline CDR1 reads SGHAT; CDR2 reads FQNNGV. Trimming removed 1 base at V and 5 bases at J, with 14 bases between. CDR3 in DNA: TGTGCCAGCAGCTTAGGGCCGGGGCAAGGGACTGAAGCTTTCTTT. Translated, it gives CASSLGPGQGTEAFF.

This rearrangement joins TRBV28 to TRBJ2-1, with 7 bases identical to TRBD2. Germline V lookup: CDR1 MDHEN, CDR2 SYDVKM. V lost 4 bases, J lost 4 bases, and 19 bases stayed unmatched. This CDR3 contains 19 residues. In DNA form, the CDR3 reads TGTGCCAGCAGTTCCCCCCCTACTAGCGTGAGGGCCTTGTACAATGAGCAGTTCTTC. Translation gives CASSSPPTSVRALYNEQFF.

This clone was seen ten or more times. At one end the junction does not follow the germline gene, possibly because of a read error. The chain recombines TRBV5-1 with TRBJ1-3, with D unclear. CDR1 SGHRS and CDR2 YFSETQ come from the germline V gene. CDR3 length equals 14 residues. CDR3 protein: CASSLTYIGSTIYF. The CDR3, as DNA: TGCGCCAGCAGCTTGACCTATATTGGAAGCACCATATATTTT.

This clone was recorded at least ten times. The chain employs TRBV20-1 and TRBJ2-7; TRBD2 matches at 10 bases. The CDR3 sequence is 21 residues long. J gave up 3 bases and V 5 bases, and 28 bases lay outside the gene matches. CDR1 and CDR2 from the germline V gene are DFQATT and SNEGSKA (reference sequence). The CDR3 DNA reads as TGCAGTGCTGCAAATATCATTAATCCGGACTCCCGGACTAGCGGAGTCTACGAGCAGTACTTC. As protein: CSAANIINPDSRTSGVYEQYF.

The V call is TRBV5-4, the J call TRBJ2-5; weak D call: TRBD1 (5 bases). This CDR3 is 15 amino acids long. Deletions cut 2 bases from V and 2 bases from J, with 13 bases between. Germline CDR1 is SGHNT and CDR2 is YYREEE (reference sequence). The CDR3 sequence: CASSLAGSNQETQYF. The CDR3 coding sequence is TGTGCCAGCAGCTTAGCAGGGTCCAATCAAGAGACCCAGTACTTC.

In its sample, this clone was seen many times. This chain uses TRBV18 with TRBJ2-5; D may be TRBD1 or TRBD2 (5 bases each). The CDR3 contains 14 residues. V gave up 1 base and J gave up 1 base, with 7 bases separating them. CDR1 and CDR2 (germline): KGHSH, LQKENI. CDR3 loop: CASSPLGAQETQYF. In nucleotides, the CDR3 is TGTGCCAGCTCACCACTCGGGGCCCAAGAGACCCAGTACTTC.

The table lists this clone with a few counts. The chain has TRBV28 and TRBJ2-1; the match to TRBD2 covers 10 bases. The CDR3 is made up of 17 amino acids. CDR1 MDHEN and CDR2 SYDVKM come from the germline V gene. J lost 8 bases, V lost 7 bases, and 17 bases had no gene match. CDR3 DNA sequence: TGTGCCAGCATCCCCTCCAGGAGCGGGAGGGCCGTTGATGAGCAGTTCTTC. This sequence encodes CASIPSRSGRAVDEQFF.

This clone was observed at least ten times. The chain employs TRBV9 and TRBJ2-1; unclear D gene. V shed 0 bases and J shed 2 bases, with 3 bases lying between them. The CDR3 is 13 residues long. Looked up from germline, CDR1 is SGDLS and CDR2 is YYNGEE. The CDR3 loop reads CASSVDPYNEQFF. The DNA for the CDR3 is TGTGCCAGCAGCGTAGACCCCTACAATGAGCAGTTCTTC.

At least ten counts were recorded for this clone. The chain combines TRBV28 with TRBJ2-2; D remains ambiguous. The CDR3 has 13 amino acids. Germline CDR1 reads MDHEN; CDR2 reads SYDVKM. The germline V and J ends were trimmed by 6 bases and 3 bases, with 8 bases remaining between them. CDR3 nucleotides: TGTGCCAGCAGACGGGTGGACACCGGGGAGCTGTTTTTT. Translated: CASRRVDTGELFF.

In its sample, this clone is medium-sized. DNA for the CDR3: TGTGCCAGCAGTGAACCGGGGCAGGCACTTTATGGCTACACCTTC. Translating it yields CASSEPGQALYGYTF. The rearrangement joins TRBV6-1 to TRBJ1-2, with a tentative D call TRBD1 (5 bases). In germline, CDR1 is MNHNS, CDR2 SASEGT. Trimming took off 2 bases at V and 5 bases at J, with 15 bases between the two ends. This CDR3 has 15 residues.

This clone was picked up one time. The chain is built from TRBV5-6 and TRBJ2-7; 9 nucleotides align to TRBD2. CDR1 SGHDT and CDR2 YYEEEE come from the germline V gene. This CDR3 is built from 16 residues. J was trimmed by 2 bases and V by 5 bases; bases with no gene match: 11. CDR3 coding DNA: TGTGCCAGCAGTTGGGGCACGGCTAGCGGGGCCTACGAGCAGTACTTC. Its protein is CASSWGTASGAYEQYF.

At least ten counts were recorded for this clone. The chain couples TRBV20-1 to TRBJ2-7; possibly TRBD1 for D (5 bases). This CDR3 has 13 residues. V lost 3 bases, J lost 6 bases, and 15 bases lay in between. The germline CDR1 and CDR2 sequences are DFQATT and SNEGSKA (reference sequence). CDR3 sequence: CSASKYQGSEQYF. The CDR3 nucleotides are TGCAGTGCTAGTAAATACCAGGGCTCCGAGCAGTACTTC.

The chain has TRBV11-2 and TRBJ2-5; perhaps TRBD2 as D (5 bases). This CDR3 has 13 amino acids. Germline V gene data show CDR1 as SGHAT and CDR2 as FQNNGV. The ends were cut back, 1 base at V and 4 bases at J, with 7 bases in the middle. The CDR3: CASSLAAGETQYF. DNA of the CDR3: TGTGCCAGCAGCTTAGCCGCGGGAGAGACCCAGTACTTC.

Sample share makes this clone medium-sized (0.01 to 0.1%). The chain combines TRBV27 with TRBJ1-2; D uncertain. The CDR3 extends over 10 amino acids. Germline CDR1 is MNHEY and CDR2 is SMNVEV (reference sequence). Trimming cost V 8 bases and J 8 bases, with 9 bases left between them. CDR3: CASLRLGYTF. Written as DNA, the CDR3 is TGTGCCAGCCTCCGGCTGGGCTACACCTTC.

In its sample, this clone was seen many times. V is TRBV10-3 and J is TRBJ2-1, with no clear D. This CDR3 spans 13 amino acids. Trimming removed 2 bases at V and 6 bases at J, with 8 bases between. Looked up from germline, CDR1 is ENHRY and CDR2 is SYGVKD. CDR3 DNA sequence: TGTGCCATCAGTGAGGAAAGAGTCAATGAGCAGTTCTTC. Translation: CAISEERVNEQFF.

In this sample, this clone turned up once. A much larger clone lies a single base off, so this may be a read error. The V and J genes are TRBV18 and TRBJ1-2; weak D call: TRBD1 (5 bases). V was trimmed by 2 bases and J by 2 bases, leaving 21 bases between them. Germline CDR1 KGHSH, CDR2 LQKENI. The CDR3 consists of 18 residues. Here the CDR3 reads CASSPSPSRTWGNYGYTF. For the CDR3, the DNA is TGTGCCAGCTCACCATCTCCATCTCGGACATGGGGCAACTATGGCTACACCTTC.

This clone has a count of ten or more. The chain joins TRBV9 to TRBJ2-2, with 9 bases fitting TRBD1. Per the germline V gene, CDR1 is SGDLS and CDR2 is YYNGEE. The CDR3 has 19 amino acids. J lost 0 bases, V lost 2 bases, and 11 bases had no gene match. CDR3 nucleotides: TGTGCCAGCAGCGTCCCCTGGACAGGGGATGAGCCGAACACCGGGGAGCTGTTTTTT. This codes for CASSVPWTGDEPNTGELFF. Using reference TRBV9 and TRBJ2-2 for the parts outside the CDR3, the full variable domain is DSGVTQTPKHLITATGQRVTLRCSPRSGDLSVYWYQQSLDQGLQFLIQYYNGEERAKGNILERFSAQQFPDLHSELNLSSLELGDSALYFCASSVPWTGDEPNTGELFFGEGSRLTVL.

This clone was detected many times. The CDR3 loop is CASSLAPAYNEQFF. The CDR3 coding sequence is TGTGCCAGCAGTCTGGCCCCGGCTTACAATGAGCAGTTCTTC. V gene TRBV2 combines with J gene TRBJ2-1, with D hard to call. CDR1 SNHLY and CDR2 FYNNEI come from the germline V gene. The CDR3 is 14 residues long. V lost 5 bases, J lost 4 bases, and 12 bases lay in between.

This clone was found many times. V gene TRBV27 combines with J gene TRBJ1-4, with D unclear. Germline CDR1 MNHEY, CDR2 SMNVEV (reference sequence). Trimming removed 10 bases from V and 5 bases from J, with 11 bases in between. The CDR3 spans 12 residues. Here the CDR3 DNA reads TGTGCCAACCCGGTCCTAAATGAAAAACTGTTTTTT. It codes for CANPVLNEKLFF.

With regard to this clone: One end of the junction is discordant with germline, which a read error may explain. The V and J genes are TRBV6-6 and TRBJ2-6; D ambiguous. The CDR3 length is 16 residues. The germline gives CDR1 MNHNY, CDR2 SVGAGI (reference sequence). The CDR3 reads CASSYSPRSGSNFLTF. The CDR3 coding sequence is TGTGCCAGCAGTTACTCGCCAAGGTCTGGGTCCAACTTCCTGACTTTC.

V and J are TRBV5-4 and TRBJ1-1; D is unresolved. CDR3 size: 14 residues. In germline, CDR1 is SGHNT, CDR2 YYREEE (reference sequence). The ends were cut back, 0 bases at V and 1 base at J, with 7 bases in the middle. In DNA form, the CDR3 reads TGTGCCAGCAGCTTGGTAGGTTCGAACACTGAAGCTTTCTTT. Amino acid sequence: CASSLVGSNTEAFF.

This clone was recorded many times. The J gene is TRBJ2-1, the V gene TRBV20-1; D is unclear. Germline CDR1 reads DFQATT; CDR2 reads SNEGSKA (reference sequence). Trimming stripped 4 bases from V and 5 bases from J, with 3 bases between. The CDR3 sequence is 10 residues long. CDR3 in amino acids: CSAKNNEQFF. As DNA, the CDR3 is TGCAGTGCTAAAAACAATGAGCAGTTCTTC.

This clone has a count of ten or more. The V call is TRBV30, the J call TRBJ1-5, with D unclear. With 0 bases removed from V and 0 bases from J, the gap between germline ends came to 9 bases. This CDR3 contains 15 residues. CDR1 GTSNPN and CDR2 SVGIG come from the germline V gene (reference sequence). CDR3 sequence reads: CAWSVLRDSNQPQHF. CDR3 nucleotide sequence: TGTGCCTGGAGTGTACTGAGGGATAGCAATCAGCCCCAGCATTTT.

This clone came up many times. This chain uses TRBV27 with TRBJ2-3; 11 nucleotides align to TRBD2. J was trimmed by 4 bases and V by 6 bases; bases with no gene match: 6. CDR1 is MNHEY, CDR2 SMNVEV, per germline (reference sequence). The CDR3 is 15 amino acids. In DNA form, the CDR3 reads TGTGCCAGCAGACCACTAGCGGGAGACCCAGATACGCAGTATTTT. Protein sequence: CASRPLAGDPDTQYF.